This TCR beta chain comes out of a study of cytomegalovirus exposure and HLA in healthy donors. The V gene end was trimmed by 4 bases and the J gene end by 9 bases; junction bases not matched to a gene: 11. This CDR3 has 15 residues. Per the germline V gene, CDR1 is LNHDA and CDR2 is SQIVND (reference sequence). Among the approximately 110 subjects of the validation cohort, separate from the roughly 650-subject first cohort, were the donors. Method: immunoSEQ multiplex PCR; TCRdb's copy keeps in-frame clones and lacks some. The sample has 110,000 or so clones, about 85% seen once. The TCR was taken from a man aged 18 to 35 in good health and CMV-seropositive. The sequenced sample was PBMCs. This chain uses TRBV19 with TRBJ2-1; TRBD1 matches at 8 bases. In nucleotides, the CDR3 is TGTGCCAGTAGTACCCTGACAGGGGTGTTCGGTGAGCAGTTCTTC. This encodes CASSTLTGVFGEQFF.